This T cell receptor beta chain originates from a study of OX40 agonist ivuxolimab in advanced cancers. The data were produced by immunoSEQ multiplex PCR, yet TCRdb's version contains in-frame clones alone and is incomplete. The sample contains 84,000 or so clones, approximately 90% of which appear only once. CDR1 is SGHDT, CDR2 YYEEEE, per germline. The CDR3 is made up of 12 amino acids. The ends were cut back, 4 bases at V and 4 bases at J, with 8 bases in the middle. With baseline, cycle 4 day 1, and cycle 7 day 1 as timepoints, blood was sampled. The J gene is TRBJ2-5, the V gene TRBV5-6; D is undetermined. This material consisted of CD4+ or CD8+ T cells sorted from blood, taken in a trial of the OX40 agonist ivuxolimab. The receptor was isolated from an adult with an advanced solid tumor such as melanoma, head and neck, liver or kidney cancer. This chain's CDR3 is CASSRDSETQYF. The CDR3, as DNA: TGTGCCAGCAGCCGCGACTCAGAGACCCAGTACTTC. Together with reference TRBV5-6 and TRBJ2-5, the CDR3 gives the full variable domain: DAGVTQSPTHLIKTRGQQVTLRCSPKSGHDTVSWYQQALGQGPQFIFQYYEEEERQRGNFPDRFSGHQFPNYSSELNVNALLLGDSALYLCASSRDSETQYFGPGTRLLVL.